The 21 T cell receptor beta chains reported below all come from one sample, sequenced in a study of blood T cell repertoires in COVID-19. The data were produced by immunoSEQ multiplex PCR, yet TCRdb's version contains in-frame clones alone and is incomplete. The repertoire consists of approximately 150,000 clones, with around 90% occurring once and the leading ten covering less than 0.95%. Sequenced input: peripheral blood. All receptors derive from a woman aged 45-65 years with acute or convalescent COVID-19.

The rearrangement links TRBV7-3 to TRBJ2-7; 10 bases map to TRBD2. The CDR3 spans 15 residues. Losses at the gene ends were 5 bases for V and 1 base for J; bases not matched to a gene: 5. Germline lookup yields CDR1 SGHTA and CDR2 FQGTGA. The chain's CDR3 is CASSDSSGGSYEQYF. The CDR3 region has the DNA TGTGCCAGCAGCGACTCTAGCGGGGGTTCCTACGAGCAGTACTTC.

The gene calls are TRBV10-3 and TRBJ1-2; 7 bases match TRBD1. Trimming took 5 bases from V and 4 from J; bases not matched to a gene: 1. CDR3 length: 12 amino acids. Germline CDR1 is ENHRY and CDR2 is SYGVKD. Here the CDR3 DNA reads TGTGCCATCAGTAGGGACAGCTATGGCTACACCTTC. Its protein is CAISRDSYGYTF.

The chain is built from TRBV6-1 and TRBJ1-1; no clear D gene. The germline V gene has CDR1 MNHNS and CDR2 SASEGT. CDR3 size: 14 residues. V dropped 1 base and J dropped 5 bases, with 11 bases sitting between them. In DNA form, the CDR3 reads TGTGCCAGCAGTGAAGAGAGTAGGGAGACTGAAGCTTTCTTT. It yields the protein CASSEESRETEAFF.

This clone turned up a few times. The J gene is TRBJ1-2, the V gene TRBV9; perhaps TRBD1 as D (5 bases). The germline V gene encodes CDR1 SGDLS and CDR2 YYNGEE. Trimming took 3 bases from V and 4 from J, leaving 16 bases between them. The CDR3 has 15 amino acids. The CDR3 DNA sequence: TGTGCCAGCAGCGGACCAGACAGAGGATTCTATGGCTACACCTTC. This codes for CASSGPDRGFYGYTF. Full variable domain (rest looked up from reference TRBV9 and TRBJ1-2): DSGVTQTPKHLITATGQRVTLRCSPRSGDLSVYWYQQSLDQGLQFLIQYYNGEERAKGNILERFSAQQFPDLHSELNLSSLELGDSALYFCASSGPDRGFYGYTFGSGTRLTVV.

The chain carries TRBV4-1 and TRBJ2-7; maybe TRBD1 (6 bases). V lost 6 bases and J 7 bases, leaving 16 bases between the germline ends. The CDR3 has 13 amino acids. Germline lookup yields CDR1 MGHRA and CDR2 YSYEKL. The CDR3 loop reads CASRPQGQGEQYF. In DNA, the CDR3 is TGCGCCAGCAGACCGCAGGGGCAAGGAGAGCAGTACTTC.

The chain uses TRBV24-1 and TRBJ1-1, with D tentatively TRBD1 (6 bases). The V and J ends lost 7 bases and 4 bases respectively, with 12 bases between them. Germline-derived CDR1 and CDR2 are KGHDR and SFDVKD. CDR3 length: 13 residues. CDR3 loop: CATSRGRGTEAFF. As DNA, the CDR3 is TGTGCCACCAGCAGGGGCCGAGGCACTGAAGCTTTCTTT.

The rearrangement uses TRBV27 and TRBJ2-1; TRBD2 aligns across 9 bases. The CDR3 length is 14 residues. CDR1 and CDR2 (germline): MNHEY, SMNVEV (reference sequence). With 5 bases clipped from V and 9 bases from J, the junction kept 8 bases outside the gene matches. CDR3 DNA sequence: TGTGCCAGCAGTCCCGTGGGCGGGGGGGGTGAGCAGTTCTTC. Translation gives CASSPVGGGGEQFF.

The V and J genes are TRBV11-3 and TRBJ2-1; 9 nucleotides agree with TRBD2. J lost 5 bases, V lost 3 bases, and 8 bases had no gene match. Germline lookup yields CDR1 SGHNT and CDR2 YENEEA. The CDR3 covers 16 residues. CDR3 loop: CASSFGSGSWDNEQFF. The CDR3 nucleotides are TGTGCCAGCAGCTTCGGTAGCGGGAGTTGGGACAATGAGCAGTTCTTC.

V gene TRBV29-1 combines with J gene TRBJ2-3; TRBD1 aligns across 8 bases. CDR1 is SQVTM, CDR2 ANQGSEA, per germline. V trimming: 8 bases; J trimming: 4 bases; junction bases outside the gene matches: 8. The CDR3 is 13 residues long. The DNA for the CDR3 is TGCAGCATAACAGGGGGTGGGGCAGATACGCAGTATTTT. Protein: CSITGGGADTQYF.

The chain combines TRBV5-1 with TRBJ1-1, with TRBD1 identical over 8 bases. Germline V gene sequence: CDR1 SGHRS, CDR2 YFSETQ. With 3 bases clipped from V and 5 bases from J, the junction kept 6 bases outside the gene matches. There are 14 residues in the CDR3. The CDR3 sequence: CASSSGQGKTEAFF. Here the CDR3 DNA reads TGCGCCAGCAGCTCCGGACAGGGAAAAACTGAAGCTTTCTTT.

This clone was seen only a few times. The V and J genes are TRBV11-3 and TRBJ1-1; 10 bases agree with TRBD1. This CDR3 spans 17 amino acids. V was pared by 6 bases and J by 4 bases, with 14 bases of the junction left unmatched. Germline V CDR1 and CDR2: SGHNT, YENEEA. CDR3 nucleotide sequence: TGTGCCAGCAGTCTTCTCGCCCCCCGGGACAGGGGCACTGAAGCTTTCTTT. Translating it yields CASSLLAPRDRGTEAFF.

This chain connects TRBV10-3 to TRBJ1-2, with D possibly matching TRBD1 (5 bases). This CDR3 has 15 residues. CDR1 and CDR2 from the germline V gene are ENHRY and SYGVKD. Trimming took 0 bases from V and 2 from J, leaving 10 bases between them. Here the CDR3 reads CAISESIPGNYGYTF. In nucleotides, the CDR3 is TGTGCCATCAGTGAGTCGATTCCAGGGAACTATGGCTACACCTTC.

The CDR3 protein is CASAGDYEQYF. The DNA for the CDR3 is TGTGCCAGTGCGGGGGACTACGAGCAGTACTTC. The V gene is TRBV28, the J gene TRBJ2-7; 7 bases are shared with TRBD2. J gave up 3 bases and V 9 bases, and 2 bases lay outside the gene matches. This CDR3 region has 11 residues. Germline loops: CDR1 MDHEN, CDR2 SYDVKM. Full variable domain (rest looked up from reference TRBV28 and TRBJ2-7): DVKVTQSSRYLVKRTGEKVFLECVQDMDHENMFWYRQDPGLGLRLIYFSYDVKMKEKGDIPEGYSVSREKKERFSLILESASTNQTSMYLCASAGDYEQYFGPGTRLTVT.

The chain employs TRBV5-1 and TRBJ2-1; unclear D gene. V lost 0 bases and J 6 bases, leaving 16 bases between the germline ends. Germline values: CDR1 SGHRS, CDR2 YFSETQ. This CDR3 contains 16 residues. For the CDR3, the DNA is TGCGCCAGCAGCTTGGTTCCGACGAGCACGGGCAATGAGCAGTTCTTC. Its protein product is CASSLVPTSTGNEQFF.

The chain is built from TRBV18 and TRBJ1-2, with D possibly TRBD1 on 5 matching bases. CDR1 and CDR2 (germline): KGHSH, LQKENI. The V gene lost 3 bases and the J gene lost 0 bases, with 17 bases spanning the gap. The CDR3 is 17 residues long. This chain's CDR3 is CASSPGTGPAPNYGYTF. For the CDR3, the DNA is TGTGCCAGCTCACCTGGAACAGGACCTGCCCCTAACTATGGCTACACCTTC.

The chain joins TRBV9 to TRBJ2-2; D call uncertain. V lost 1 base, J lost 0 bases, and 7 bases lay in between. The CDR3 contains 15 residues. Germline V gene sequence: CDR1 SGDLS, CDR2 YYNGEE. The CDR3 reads CASSVRLPNTGELFF. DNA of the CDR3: TGTGCCAGCAGCGTAAGACTGCCGAACACCGGGGAGCTGTTTTTT.

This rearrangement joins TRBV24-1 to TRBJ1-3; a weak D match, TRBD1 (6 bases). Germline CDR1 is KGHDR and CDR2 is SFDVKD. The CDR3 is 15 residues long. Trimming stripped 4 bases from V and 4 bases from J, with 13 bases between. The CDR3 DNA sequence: TGTGCCACCAGTGACCAAACAGGGTCGGGAAACACCATATATTTT. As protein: CATSDQTGSGNTIYF.

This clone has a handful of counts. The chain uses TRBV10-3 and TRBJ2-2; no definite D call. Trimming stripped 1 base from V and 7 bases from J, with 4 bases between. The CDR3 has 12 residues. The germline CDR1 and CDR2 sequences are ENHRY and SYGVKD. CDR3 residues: CAISELVGELFF. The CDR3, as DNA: TGTGCCATCAGTGAGTTAGTCGGGGAGCTGTTTTTT.

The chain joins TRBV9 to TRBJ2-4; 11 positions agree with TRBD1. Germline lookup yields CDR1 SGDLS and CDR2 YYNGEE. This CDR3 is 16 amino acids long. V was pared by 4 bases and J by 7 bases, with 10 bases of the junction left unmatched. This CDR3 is CASSPDGQGAANIQYF. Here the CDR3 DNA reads TGTGCCAGCAGCCCAGATGGACAGGGGGCAGCGAACATTCAGTACTTC.

CDR3 DNA sequence: TGCAGCGTTGCCTGGCAGGGGGACGAGCAGTACTTC. Its protein product is CSVAWQGDEQYF. The gene calls are TRBV29-1 and TRBJ2-7, with 7 bases aligning to TRBD1. Trimming at V came to 4 bases and at J to 5 bases, leaving 5 bases not matched to a gene. CDR3 length: 12 amino acids. CDR1 is SQVTM and CDR2 is ANQGSEA in the germline V gene.

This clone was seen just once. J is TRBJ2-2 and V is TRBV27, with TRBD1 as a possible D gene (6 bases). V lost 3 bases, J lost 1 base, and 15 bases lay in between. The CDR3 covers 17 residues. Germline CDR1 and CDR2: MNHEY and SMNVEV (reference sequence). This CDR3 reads CASSFGTRTENTGELFF. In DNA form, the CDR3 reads TGTGCCAGCAGTTTCGGAACCCGGACAGAGAACACCGGGGAGCTGTTTTTT.